These T cell receptor beta chains were read from a single sample in a study of breast tumors, draining lymph nodes, adjacent tissues. TCRdb re-analysed the multiplex PCR reads in MiXCR, keeping a single row per CDR3 protein. The sample holds 200,000 to 300,000 distinct CDR3 sequences; roughly 31% are singletons and the top ten take more than 1%. The material sequenced was axillary lymph node tissue. These receptor sequences come from a female donor with breast cancer. Some clones in this sample may be carry-over from other donors' samples. CDR3s include the opening cysteine and the closing phenylalanine or tryptophan. The D gene is left open where the match is weak. Some rows mark clone size as missing; the rest say once, few, many or name a class of expanded clone.

clone_size: NA; j_call: TRBJ1-6; v_call: TRBV5-1; d_call: NA; cdr3_nt: TGCGCCAGCTCTGACAGCAATTCACCCCTCCACTTT; cdr3_aa: CASSDSNSPLHF
clone_size: NA; j_call: TRBJ2-2; v_call: TRBV5-1; d_call: TRBD2; cdr3_nt: TGCGCCAGCAGCTTAGCTAGCGGGGAACAGAACACCGGGGAGCTGTTTTTT; cdr3_aa: CASSLASGEQNTGELFF
clone_size: few; j_call: TRBJ1-4; v_call: TRBV27; d_call: NA; cdr3_nt: TGTGCCAGCTCTCTGGGGTTCGGTGAAAAACTGTTTTTT; cdr3_aa: CASSLGFGEKLFF
clone_size: many; j_call: TRBJ2-3; v_call: TRBV6-5; d_call: NA; cdr3_nt: TGTGCCAGCAGTAGCCGAGAAGGACGAATAGATACGCAGTATTTT; cdr3_aa: CASSSREGRIDTQYF
clone_size: few; j_call: TRBJ2-7; v_call: TRBV18; d_call: NA; cdr3_nt: TGTGCCAGCTCACCGACTGACTACGAGCAGTACTTC; cdr3_aa: CASSPTDYEQYF
clone_size: many; j_call: TRBJ2-7; v_call: TRBV10-3; d_call: NA; cdr3_nt: TGTGCCATCACTCCTAGCTCAGCCCTCTACGAGCAGTACTTC; cdr3_aa: CAITPSSALYEQYF
clone_size: NA; j_call: TRBJ1-2; v_call: TRBV5-4; d_call: NA; cdr3_nt: TGTGCCAGCAGCTTTGGGGCGTCCTACGGCTACACCTTC; cdr3_aa: CASSFGASYGYTF
clone_size: NA; j_call: TRBJ1-1; v_call: TRBV4-1; d_call: NA; cdr3_nt: TGCGCCAGCAGCTCGGGTCCGAACACTGAAGCTTTCTTT; cdr3_aa: CASSSGPNTEAFF
clone_size: NA; j_call: TRBJ2-5; v_call: TRBV18; d_call: NA; cdr3_nt: TGTGCCAGCTCACCCGACGAGGGGGACCAAGAGACCCAGTACTTC; cdr3_aa: CASSPDEGDQETQYF
clone_size: medium-sized; j_call: TRBJ2-1; v_call: TRBV2; d_call: TRBD1; cdr3_nt: TGTGCCAGCATAGGACAGGGCAACTACAATGAGCAGTTCTTC; cdr3_aa: CASIGQGNYNEQFF
clone_size: many; j_call: TRBJ2-4; v_call: TRBV7-8; d_call: TRBD2; cdr3_nt: TGTGCCAGCAGTCCGGGACTAGCGGGAGGGGACATTCAGTACTTC; cdr3_aa: CASSPGLAGGDIQYF
clone_size: many; j_call: TRBJ2-2; v_call: TRBV24-1; d_call: NA; cdr3_nt: TGTGCCACCAGTGATTTTCTCAGGGAGCTGTTTTTT; cdr3_aa: CATSDFLRELFF
clone_size: NA; j_call: TRBJ1-6; v_call: TRBV15; d_call: NA; cdr3_nt: TGTGCCACCAGCAGAGAGGGGGGCTCACCTTCACCCCTCCGCTTT; cdr3_aa: CATSREGGSPSPLRF
clone_size: many; j_call: TRBJ2-1; v_call: TRBV7-9; d_call: TRBD2; cdr3_nt: TGTGCCAGCAGCGCCCCCCCGGGACTAGCGGGAAATGAGCAGTTCTTC; cdr3_aa: CASSAPPGLAGNEQFF
clone_size: NA; j_call: TRBJ2-5; v_call: TRBV7-7; d_call: NA; cdr3_nt: TGTGCTAGTAGCTGGGGGGCAGGGCGAGAGACCCAGTACTTC; cdr3_aa: CASSWGAGRETQYF
clone_size: many; j_call: TRBJ2-1; v_call: TRBV7-9; d_call: NA; cdr3_nt: TGTGCCAGCAGCCCAAGGGTAGGCTCCTACAATGAGCAGTTCTTC; cdr3_aa: CASSPRVGSYNEQFF
clone_size: many; j_call: TRBJ2-1; v_call: TRBV29-1; d_call: TRBD1; cdr3_nt: TGCAGCGTCGTTGACAGGGGTTCCTACAATGAGCAGTTCTTC; cdr3_aa: CSVVDRGSYNEQFF
clone_size: many; j_call: TRBJ2-7; v_call: TRBV12-3/TRBV12-4; d_call: NA; cdr3_nt: TGTGCCAGCAGTTTAGCTGAGGGCTACGAGCAGTACTTC; cdr3_aa: CASSLAEGYEQYF
clone_size: many; j_call: TRBJ2-1; v_call: TRBV24-1; d_call: NA; cdr3_nt: TGTGCCACCAGTGGTAGCCGCAATGAGCAGTTCTTC; cdr3_aa: CATSGSRNEQFF
clone_size: few; j_call: TRBJ1-5; v_call: TRBV16; d_call: NA; cdr3_nt: TGTGCCAGCAGCCAGGGACTTAGCAATCAGCCCCAGCATTTT; cdr3_aa: CASSQGLSNQPQHF
clone_size: many; j_call: TRBJ2-5; v_call: TRBV20-1; d_call: NA; cdr3_nt: TGCAGTGCTAGCAGGGCAGGGAGAGAGACCCAGTACTTC; cdr3_aa: CSASRAGRETQYF
clone_size: many; j_call: TRBJ1-3; v_call: TRBV10-3; d_call: NA; cdr3_nt: TGTGCCATTGGGCAGGGCGCTGGAAACACCATATATTTT; cdr3_aa: CAIGQGAGNTIYF
clone_size: many; j_call: TRBJ2-7; v_call: TRBV19; d_call: NA; cdr3_nt: TGTGCCAGTAGTATGACGTTGACCTACGAGCAGTACTTC; cdr3_aa: CASSMTLTYEQYF
clone_size: many; j_call: TRBJ2-5; v_call: TRBV2; d_call: TRBD2; cdr3_nt: TGTGCCAGCAGTGGGACTAGCGTACAAGAGACCCAGTACTTC; cdr3_aa: CASSGTSVQETQYF
clone_size: few; j_call: TRBJ2-7; v_call: TRBV12-3/TRBV12-4; d_call: NA; cdr3_nt: TGTGCCAGCAGTTTCGCCTCTCCCGGGACATGGAAAGGGTACGAGCAGTACTTC; cdr3_aa: CASSFASPGTWKGYEQYF
clone_size: many; j_call: TRBJ2-1; v_call: TRBV12-3/TRBV12-4; d_call: NA; cdr3_nt: TGTGCCAGCAGTTTAGTTCTCTCTCCATACAATGAGCAGTTCTTC; cdr3_aa: CASSLVLSPYNEQFF
clone_size: many; j_call: TRBJ1-3; v_call: TRBV5-8; d_call: NA; cdr3_nt: TGTGCCAGCAGCGGGAGGGACGGCGGAAACACCATATATTTT; cdr3_aa: CASSGRDGGNTIYF
clone_size: many; j_call: TRBJ2-5; v_call: TRBV20-1; d_call: TRBD2; cdr3_nt: TGCAGTGCCGCCGGGGGGTTCCAAGAGACCCAGTACTTC; cdr3_aa: CSAAGGFQETQYF
clone_size: many; j_call: TRBJ2-7; v_call: TRBV7-9; d_call: NA; cdr3_nt: TGTGCCAGCACTCTAGGCCACGAGCAGTACTTC; cdr3_aa: CASTLGHEQYF
clone_size: many; j_call: TRBJ2-5; v_call: TRBV12-3/TRBV12-4; d_call: NA; cdr3_nt: TGTGCCAGCAGGGGGGGCGCGAAAGAGACCCAGTACTTC; cdr3_aa: CASRGGAKETQYF
clone_size: NA; j_call: TRBJ2-2; v_call: TRBV20-1; d_call: TRBD2; cdr3_nt: TGCAGTGCTAGGGTTAGCGGGAGGGCGACCACCGGGGAGCTGTTTTTT; cdr3_aa: CSARVSGRATTGELFF
clone_size: NA; j_call: TRBJ2-1; v_call: TRBV15; d_call: TRBD2; cdr3_nt: TGTGCCACCAGCAGCAGCGGGAGCTCCTACAATGAGCAGTTCTTC; cdr3_aa: CATSSSGSSYNEQFF
clone_size: many; j_call: TRBJ2-3; v_call: TRBV7-3; d_call: TRBD2; cdr3_nt: TGTGCCAGCAGCCCCCTCCGGACTAGCGGGAGTTTAGATACGCAGTATTTT; cdr3_aa: CASSPLRTSGSLDTQYF
clone_size: NA; j_call: TRBJ1-4; v_call: TRBV25-1; d_call: NA; cdr3_nt: TGTGCTAGAGGGGCACAGGCTAGCTACGAAAAACTGTTTTTT; cdr3_aa: CARGAQASYEKLFF
clone_size: many; j_call: TRBJ1-5; v_call: TRBV19; d_call: NA; cdr3_nt: TGTGCCAGTAGTATGGACCTTGGCTCCAATCAGCCCCAGCATTTT; cdr3_aa: CASSMDLGSNQPQHF
clone_size: many; j_call: TRBJ2-7; v_call: TRBV5-5; d_call: NA; cdr3_nt: TGTGCCAGCAGCTTGGAGCACCGGGGCGCGATCCACGAGCAGTACTTC; cdr3_aa: CASSLEHRGAIHEQYF
clone_size: many; j_call: TRBJ1-3; v_call: TRBV10-3; d_call: NA; cdr3_nt: TGTGCCATCAGTGAGTCCGGGGGAGGGAACACCATATATTTT; cdr3_aa: CAISESGGGNTIYF
clone_size: few; j_call: TRBJ2-5; v_call: TRBV6-2/TRBV6-3; d_call: TRBD2; cdr3_nt: TGTGCCAGCAGTGATATGGGAGCGGGGAGACTAGCGGGAGGCCGGGGTGAGACCCAGTACTTC; cdr3_aa: CASSDMGAGRLAGGRGETQYF
clone_size: NA; j_call: TRBJ2-7; v_call: TRBV20-1; d_call: NA; cdr3_nt: TGCAGTGCTAGTAGTCTTGTCAACTACGTGCAGCACTTC; cdr3_aa: CSASSLVNYVQHF
clone_size: NA; j_call: TRBJ2-5; v_call: TRBV11-2; d_call: TRBD1; cdr3_nt: TGTGCCAGCAGCCAGGGGGCGGTCGGAGATACCCAGTACTTC; cdr3_aa: CASSQGAVGDTQYF
clone_size: NA; j_call: TRBJ2-3; v_call: TRBV20-1; d_call: NA; cdr3_nt: TGCAGTGCAACGGACGGGACCTACAATGAGCAGTATTTT; cdr3_aa: CSATDGTYNEQYF
clone_size: many; j_call: TRBJ1-2; v_call: TRBV12-3/TRBV12-4; d_call: NA; cdr3_nt: TGTGCCACCGGGGGGGGGGAATATGGCTACACCTTC; cdr3_aa: CATGGGEYGYTF
clone_size: many; j_call: TRBJ1-6; v_call: TRBV7-8; d_call: NA; cdr3_nt: TGTGCCAGCAGCTTAGTTCAGGGTTGGAGTTCACCCCTCCACTTT; cdr3_aa: CASSLVQGWSSPLHF
clone_size: NA; j_call: TRBJ1-3; v_call: TRBV5-1; d_call: NA; cdr3_nt: TGCGCCAGCAGTCCCTCCCATCAGGGATCGAACTCCTCTGGAGACACCATATATTTT; cdr3_aa: CASSPSHQGSNSSGDTIYF
clone_size: NA; j_call: TRBJ1-5; v_call: TRBV10-2; d_call: NA; cdr3_nt: TGCGCCAGCAGTGAGCCCCCGGGTAATAGTAATCAGCCCCAGCATTTT; cdr3_aa: CASSEPPGNSNQPQHF
clone_size: many; j_call: TRBJ2-5; v_call: TRBV24-1; d_call: NA; cdr3_nt: TGTGCCACCAGTGATTTCAACTCCCAAGAGACCCAGTACTTC; cdr3_aa: CATSDFNSQETQYF
clone_size: many; j_call: TRBJ2-7; v_call: TRBV12-3/TRBV12-4; d_call: TRBD2; cdr3_nt: TGTGCCAGCAGCCCGGGACTAGCGCGGGAGCAGTACTTC; cdr3_aa: CASSPGLAREQYF
clone_size: many; j_call: TRBJ1-2; v_call: TRBV7-6; d_call: NA; cdr3_nt: TGTGCCAGCAGCTCCGACGTGAACTATGGCTACACCTTC; cdr3_aa: CASSSDVNYGYTF
clone_size: many; j_call: TRBJ1-6; v_call: TRBV11-1; d_call: NA; cdr3_nt: TGTGCCAGCAGCTTAGAGCAGGGGTTGATGTCACCCCTCCACTTT; cdr3_aa: CASSLEQGLMSPLHF
clone_size: many; j_call: TRBJ2-1; v_call: TRBV11-2; d_call: TRBD2; cdr3_nt: TGTGCCAGCAGCCCCGGGGTAGCGGGAGTATTGAGCGAGCAGTTCTTC; cdr3_aa: CASSPGVAGVLSEQFF
clone_size: many; j_call: TRBJ2-3; v_call: TRBV11-2; d_call: NA; cdr3_nt: TGTGCCAGCAGCTTAGAAGGCGGGGCCGCCGATACGCAGTATTTT; cdr3_aa: CASSLEGGAADTQYF
clone_size: NA; j_call: TRBJ2-3; v_call: TRBV7-6; d_call: TRBD2; cdr3_nt: TGTGCCAGCAAGCACGGGGGGGACAAATTAACGCAGTATTTT; cdr3_aa: CASKHGGDKLTQYF
clone_size: many; j_call: TRBJ2-5; v_call: TRBV2; d_call: NA; cdr3_nt: TGTGCCAGCACTAATCTCGGAAAGTCCCAAGAGACCCAGTACTTC; cdr3_aa: CASTNLGKSQETQYF
clone_size: many; j_call: TRBJ2-7; v_call: TRBV12-3/TRBV12-4; d_call: NA; cdr3_nt: TGTGCCAGCGGGACTTTATACGAGCAGTACTTC; cdr3_aa: CASGTLYEQYF
clone_size: many; j_call: TRBJ2-7; v_call: TRBV20-1; d_call: TRBD1; cdr3_nt: TGCAGTGCTAGAGATGGGGGGACAGGGGTCTACGAGCAGTACTTC; cdr3_aa: CSARDGGTGVYEQYF